The 9 T cell receptor beta chains below were found in one sample sequenced in a study of a mutant IDH1 vaccine in newly diagnosed glioma. Specified time point: week 23, last vaccination. The vaccine gave 300 ug of a 20-mer mutant IDH1 peptide subcutaneously per dose. These receptors' antigens are unknown. Assay: immunoSEQ multiplex PCR; the TCRdb copy retains only in-frame clones and omits some. Of approximately 81,000 clones in the sample, 85% are singletons; the top ten hold 2% to 2.5%. The sample was PBMCs, taken from a glioma patient whose treatment included an IDH1 peptide vaccine. The source is a man aged 30 to 39 with glioma. Some clones in this sample may be carry-over from other donors' samples.

The chain combines TRBV5-1 with TRBJ1-4, with TRBD1 identical over 10 bases. In germline, CDR1 is SGHRS, CDR2 YFSETQ. The CDR3 is made up of 17 amino acids. With V trimmed by 4 bases and J by 6 bases, 12 bases remained unmatched. In nucleotides, the CDR3 is TGCGCCAGCAGCAGGAACCGGGACAGGGGTGGTTATGAAAAACTGTTTTTT. It translates to CASSRNRDRGGYEKLFF.

The chain recombines TRBV11-2 with TRBJ2-7; D gene unclear. Between the trimmed V and J ends, which lost 5 bases and 0 bases, there was a span of 14 bases. CDR3 length equals 15 residues. CDR1 and CDR2 from the germline V gene are SGHAT and FQNNGV. CDR3 loop: CASSAPRTPSYEQYF. The CDR3 DNA follows: TGTGCCAGCAGCGCCCCCCGGACGCCCTCCTACGAGCAGTACTTC.

This chain connects TRBV11-2 to TRBJ2-3; D could derive from TRBD1 or TRBD2 (5 bases each). With 1 base removed from V and 0 bases from J, the gap between germline ends came to 11 bases. The germline CDR1 and CDR2 sequences are SGHAT and FQNNGV. The CDR3 is 16 amino acids. CDR3 coding DNA: TGTGCCAGCAGCTTAGGGGGCGGGCCGAGCACAGATACGCAGTATTTT. This encodes CASSLGGGPSTDTQYF. The full variable domain, in which reference TRBV11-2 and TRBJ2-3 provide the parts outside the CDR3, is EAGVAQSPRYKIIEKRQSVAFWCNPISGHATLYWYQQILGQGPKLLIQFQNNGVVDDSQLPKDRFSAERLKGVDSTLKIQPAKLEDSAVYLCASSLGGGPSTDTQYFGPGTRLTVL.

The chain uses TRBV5-4 and TRBJ2-5; a weak D match, TRBD1 (6 bases). The J call may be mistaken, given a closer DNA end match to TRBJ2-7. Germline V CDR1 and CDR2: SGHNT, YYREEE (reference sequence). The CDR3 covers 14 residues. The CDR3 coding sequence is TGTGCCAGCAGCGCAGGACAGAGAAACTACGAGCAGTACTTC. Translated, it gives CASSAGQRNYEQYF.

This clone was seen just once. CDR3 protein: CAISESHRGKIGELFF. In nucleotides, the CDR3 is TGTGCCATCAGTGAGTCGCACAGAGGTAAAATCGGGGAGCTGTTTTTT. The chain combines TRBV10-3 with TRBJ2-2; D gene ambiguous. The CDR3 length is 16 residues. Germline assignment: CDR1 ENHRY and CDR2 SYGVKD. Trimming removed 0 bases at V and 7 bases at J, with 15 bases between.

This clone was counted between two and nine times. The chain is built from TRBV7-9 and TRBJ2-7, with a possible D match to TRBD1 (6 bases). This CDR3 contains 12 residues. Trimming cost V 10 bases and J 3 bases, with 13 bases left between them. Per germline, CDR1 SEHNR and CDR2 FQNEAQ (reference sequence). The CDR3 region has the DNA TGTGCCATCCGGACAGAGAACTACGAGCAGTACTTC. It encodes CAIRTENYEQYF.

The gene calls are TRBV11-2 and TRBJ2-3; 14 positions agree with TRBD2. Germline CDR1 is SGHAT and CDR2 is FQNNGV. V lost 1 base and J lost 6; bases outside the gene matches: 6. The CDR3 is made up of 17 amino acids. CDR3 amino acids: CASSLGLAGGQGDTQYF. The CDR3 nucleotides are TGTGCCAGCAGCTTAGGACTAGCGGGAGGGCAGGGGGATACGCAGTATTTT.

The genes are TRBV20-1 and TRBJ2-1; D is uncertain. Germline V gene sequence: CDR1 DFQATT, CDR2 SNEGSKA (reference sequence). The V end lost 6 bases, the J end lost 0 bases, and 3 bases lay between the germline ends. The CDR3 loop spans 11 amino acids. The CDR3 loop is CSATSYNEQFF. The CDR3 bases are TGCAGTGCCACCTCCTACAATGAGCAGTTCTTC.

The chain has TRBV27 and TRBJ2-5; tentatively, D is TRBD1 (5 bases). Germline V gives CDR1 MNHEY, CDR2 SMNVEV (reference sequence). The CDR3 extends over 15 amino acids. V was shortened by 4 bases and J by 1 base, with 13 bases between the two germline ends. CDR3 residues: CASSSSAGIQETQYF. The DNA for the CDR3 is TGTGCCAGCAGTTCCTCCGCAGGGATCCAAGAGACCCAGTACTTC.